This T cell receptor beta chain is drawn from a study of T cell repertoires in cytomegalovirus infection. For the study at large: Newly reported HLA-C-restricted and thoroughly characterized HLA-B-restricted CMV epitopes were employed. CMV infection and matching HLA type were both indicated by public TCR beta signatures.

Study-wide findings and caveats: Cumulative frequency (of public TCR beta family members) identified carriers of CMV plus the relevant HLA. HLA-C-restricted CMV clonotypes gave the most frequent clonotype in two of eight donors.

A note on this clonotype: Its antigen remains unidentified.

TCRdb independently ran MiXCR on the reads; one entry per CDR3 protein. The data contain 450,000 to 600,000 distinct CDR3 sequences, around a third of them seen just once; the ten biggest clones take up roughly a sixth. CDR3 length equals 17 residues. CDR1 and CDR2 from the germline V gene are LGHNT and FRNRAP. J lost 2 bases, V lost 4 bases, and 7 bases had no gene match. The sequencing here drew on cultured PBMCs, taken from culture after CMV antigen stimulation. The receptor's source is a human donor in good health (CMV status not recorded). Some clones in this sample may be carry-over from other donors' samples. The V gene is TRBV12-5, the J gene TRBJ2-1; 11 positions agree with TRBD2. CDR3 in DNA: TGTGCTAGTGGTTCTCGACTAGCGGGGCTACCCTACAATGAGCAGTTCTTC. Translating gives CASGSRLAGLPYNEQFF.